The 26 T cell receptor beta chains presented below share a single source sample, sequenced in a study of blood T cell repertoires in COVID-19. Some clones are missing from TCRdb's copy, which holds only in-frame ones; the method was immunoSEQ multiplex PCR. Among some 110,000 clones listed, about 90% were seen once. Sequenced sample: peripheral blood. These receptor sequences come from a human donor in a cohort sampled during active COVID-19.

This rearrangement joins TRBV10-1 to TRBJ2-1; 7 bases map to TRBD1. V gave up 6 bases and J gave up 6 bases; unmatched junction bases: 2. This CDR3 is 12 amino acids long. Per germline, CDR1 WNHNN and CDR2 SYGVQD (reference sequence). CDR3 protein: CASRGDSNEQFF. The CDR3 region has the DNA TGCGCCAGCAGGGGGGACAGCAATGAGCAGTTCTTC.

The rearrangement uses TRBV19 and TRBJ1-5; 7 nucleotides align to TRBD1. With V trimmed by 6 bases and J by 4 bases, 6 bases remained unmatched. The CDR3 extends over 14 amino acids. Germline-derived CDR1 and CDR2 are LNHDA and SQIVND (reference sequence). This chain's CDR3 is CASRKTGENQPQHF. As DNA, the CDR3 is TGTGCCAGTAGGAAAACAGGGGAAAATCAGCCCCAGCATTTT.

The chain recombines TRBV29-1 with TRBJ2-2; D is unresolved. Germline assignment: CDR1 SQVTM and CDR2 ANQGSEA. The CDR3 loop spans 12 amino acids. Trimming took 3 bases from V and 5 from J, leaving 7 bases between them. The chain's CDR3 is CSVDQDTGELFF. The CDR3 coding sequence is TGCAGCGTTGATCAGGATACCGGGGAGCTGTTTTTT.

The rearrangement uses TRBV19 and TRBJ1-6, with 8 bases matching TRBD1. The CDR3 runs 16 residues. Germline CDR1 is LNHDA and CDR2 is SQIVND (reference sequence). V was pared by 1 base and J by 7 bases, with 6 bases of the junction left unmatched. CDR3 protein: CASSIGTGQANSPLHF. CDR3 in DNA: TGTGCCAGTAGTATAGGGACGGGACAGGCAAATTCACCCCTCCACTTT. The entire variable domain, with the rest obtained from reference TRBV19 and TRBJ1-6, is as follows: DGGITQSPKYLFRKEGQNVTLSCEQNLNHDAMYWYRQDPGQGLRLIYYSQIVNDFQKGDIAEGYSVSREKKESFPLTVTSAQKNPTAFYLCASSIGTGQANSPLHFGNGTRLTVT.

This clone was found a few times. The chain recombines TRBV10-3 with TRBJ2-2; tentatively, D is TRBD1 (7 bases). This CDR3 has 15 amino acids. From germline, CDR1 is ENHRY and CDR2 SYGVKD. The V and J ends lost 3 bases and 7 bases respectively, with 15 bases between them. The CDR3 DNA reads as TGTGCCATCAGTGATCCCCAGGGGGGTTACGGGGAGCTGTTTTTT. Its protein is CAISDPQGGYGELFF.

By share, this clone counts as medium-sized (0.01 to 0.1%). The J gene is TRBJ1-1, the V gene TRBV27; perhaps TRBD1 as D (6 bases). V gave up 6 bases and J gave up 3 bases, with 14 bases separating them. This CDR3 region has 14 residues. CDR1 is MNHEY and CDR2 is SMNVEV in the germline V gene (reference sequence). This CDR3 is CASSLGGADTEAFF. The CDR3 DNA reads TGTGCCAGCAGCCTTGGGGGGGCGGACACTGAAGCTTTCTTT.

The V gene is TRBV6-1, the J gene TRBJ1-2; D unclear. The V gene lost 1 base and the J gene lost 8 bases, with 5 bases spanning the gap. CDR3 length: 11 amino acids. The germline CDR1 and CDR2 sequences are MNHNS and SASEGT. DNA for the CDR3: TGTGCCAGCAGTGAAGTTCAGGGCTACACCTTC. It encodes CASSEVQGYTF.

The chain is built from TRBV5-1 and TRBJ1-1; D uncertain. The CDR3 is made up of 13 amino acids. CDR1 and CDR2 (germline): SGHRS, YFSETQ. Trimming removed 2 bases at V and 1 base at J, with 6 bases between. CDR3 DNA: TGCGCCAGCAGCTTCGCAGAGAACACTGAAGCTTTCTTT. Protein sequence: CASSFAENTEAFF.

This chain links TRBV9 with TRBJ1-6; perhaps TRBD1 as D (6 bases). CDR1 and CDR2 from the germline V gene are SGDLS and YYNGEE. V dropped 4 bases and J dropped 9 bases, with 20 bases sitting between them. There are 16 residues in the CDR3. CDR3: CASSSQPTGDGSPLHF. The CDR3 nucleotides read TGTGCCAGCAGCTCCCAACCGACAGGTGACGGTTCACCCCTCCACTTT.

V is TRBV19 and J is TRBJ2-7, with D tentatively TRBD1 (5 bases). Trimming stripped 3 bases from V and 0 bases from J, with 12 bases between. The germline V gene encodes CDR1 LNHDA and CDR2 SQIVND (reference sequence). The CDR3 is 15 residues long. This CDR3 reads CASSMWTPNSYEQYF. CDR3 DNA: TGTGCCAGTAGTATGTGGACACCAAACTCCTACGAGCAGTACTTC.

The chain uses TRBV7-9 and TRBJ2-3; the D gene is possibly TRBD2 (5 bases). The CDR3 runs to 14 residues. V lost 1 base, J lost 10 bases, and 15 bases lay in between. CDR1 is SEHNR, CDR2 FQNEAQ, per germline (reference sequence). CDR3 sequence (DNA): TGTGCCAGCAGCTTAGTTGCGGGCTCTCCGGCGCAGTATTTT. It encodes CASSLVAGSPAQYF.

The chain has TRBV6-1 and TRBJ1-3; no clear D. This CDR3 contains 15 residues. Germline loops: CDR1 MNHNS, CDR2 SASEGT. V lost 1 base and J lost 0, with 7 bases in between. The DNA of the CDR3 is TGTGCCAGCAGTGAAGTTGGCAGCTCTGGAAACACCATATATTTT. Amino acid sequence: CASSEVGSSGNTIYF.

This sequence joins TRBV14 and TRBJ1-3; D not certain. CDR3 length equals 12 residues. Germline lookup yields CDR1 SGHDN and CDR2 FVKESK. Trimming removed 0 bases from V and 8 bases from J, with 5 bases in between. The CDR3 DNA reads as TGTGCCAGCAGCCAAGACCGGTACACCATATATTTT. Protein: CASSQDRYTIYF.

This chain uses TRBV19 with TRBJ2-2, with TRBD1 identical over 9 bases. Losses at the gene ends were 6 bases for V and 5 bases for J; bases not matched to a gene: 10. CDR1 and CDR2 from the germline V gene are LNHDA and SQIVND (reference sequence). The CDR3 is made up of 16 amino acids. The CDR3 loop reads CASRSGDRGKTGELFF. As DNA, the CDR3 is TGTGCCAGTAGGTCGGGTGACAGGGGGAAAACCGGGGAGCTGTTTTTT.

This clone has a single count. This chain joins TRBV28 and TRBJ2-1; D is undetermined. Trimming cost V 10 bases and J 1 base, with 8 bases left between them. Per the germline V gene, CDR1 is MDHEN and CDR2 is SYDVKM. This CDR3 has 12 residues. CDR3 protein: CAMGPSYNEQFF. The DNA of the CDR3 is TGTGCCATGGGCCCGTCCTACAATGAGCAGTTCTTC.

The chain couples TRBV6-1 to TRBJ2-7, with a possible D match to TRBD2 (6 bases). Per the germline V gene, CDR1 is MNHNS and CDR2 is SASEGT. V gave up 1 base and J gave up 0 bases, with 13 bases separating them. The CDR3 extends over 16 amino acids. The CDR3 spells CASSEVGTATSYEQYF. The CDR3 DNA follows: TGTGCCAGCAGTGAAGTTGGGACTGCTACCTCCTACGAGCAGTACTTC.

This rearrangement joins TRBV30 to TRBJ2-3; the match to TRBD2 covers 12 bases. The germline gives CDR1 GTSNPN, CDR2 SVGIG (reference sequence). J was trimmed by 5 bases and V by 2 bases; bases with no gene match: 8. The CDR3 length is 16 residues. CDR3 nucleotides: TGTGCCTGGAGTTACCTAGCGGGGGGGCGGGGAGATACGCAGTATTTT. Translation: CAWSYLAGGRGDTQYF. The complete variable domain, with remaining parts taken from reference TRBV30 and TRBJ2-3, reads SQTIHQWPATLVQPVGSPLSLECTVEGTSNPNLYWYRQAAGRGLQLLFYSVGIGQISSEVPQNLSASRPQDRQFILSSKKLLLSDSGFYLCAWSYLAGGRGDTQYFGPGTRLTVL.

J is TRBJ1-5 and V is TRBV25-1; 8 positions match TRBD1. Germline trimming cut 7 bases from V and 6 bases from J; bases unmatched to any gene: 8. This CDR3 has 14 amino acids. Per germline, CDR1 MGHDK and CDR2 SYGVNS. As DNA, the CDR3 is TGTGCCAGCAATTACAGGGGGAACGGTCAGCCCCAGCATTTT. It translates to CASNYRGNGQPQHF.

The chain has TRBV27 and TRBJ2-3, with D possibly matching TRBD2 (7 bases). The CDR3 has 15 residues. V lost 6 bases and J lost 5, with 18 bases in between. Germline loops: CDR1 MNHEY, CDR2 SMNVEV (reference sequence). The CDR3 DNA reads as TGTGCCAGCAGCCCGTCCCGGGGGGCTGTAGATACGCAGTATTTT. This codes for CASSPSRGAVDTQYF.

The rearrangement joins TRBV29-1 to TRBJ1-1; 9 bases match TRBD1. In germline, CDR1 is SQVTM, CDR2 ANQGSEA. CDR3 length equals 11 residues. V was clipped by 6 bases and J by 6 bases; unmatched bases: 2. CDR3 DNA: TGCAGCGTCGGGACAGGGTCTGAAGCTTTCTTT. The encoded protein is CSVGTGSEAFF.

The gene calls are TRBV9 and TRBJ1-5; D unresolved. This CDR3 region has 15 residues. Trimming removed 0 bases at V and 0 bases at J, with 7 bases between. The germline V gene encodes CDR1 SGDLS and CDR2 YYNGEE. The CDR3 is CASSVGHNSNQPQHF. The DNA for the CDR3 is TGTGCCAGCAGCGTAGGACACAATAGCAATCAGCCCCAGCATTTT.

CDR3 nucleotide sequence: TGCAGCGTTGTGCGCGGGAACACAGATACGCAGTATTTT. Its translation is CSVVRGNTDTQYF. This chain uses TRBV29-1 with TRBJ2-3, with D possibly being TRBD2 (6 bases). Germline V gives CDR1 SQVTM, CDR2 ANQGSEA. V was shortened by 4 bases and J by 2 bases, with 10 bases between the two germline ends. There are 13 residues in the CDR3.

This chain joins TRBV28 and TRBJ1-2; D uncertain. CDR3 size: 13 residues. The V end lost 2 bases, the J end lost 1 base, and 5 bases lay between the germline ends. The germline V gene has CDR1 MDHEN and CDR2 SYDVKM. The CDR3 loop is CASSLEINYGYTF. The CDR3 DNA reads TGTGCCAGCAGTTTAGAGATTAACTATGGCTACACCTTC.

A single count supports this clone. V gene TRBV28 combines with J gene TRBJ2-5; D gene ambiguous. This CDR3 is built from 13 residues. V was pared by 2 bases and J by 3 bases, with 7 bases between. Per the germline V gene, CDR1 is MDHEN and CDR2 is SYDVKM. CDR3 in amino acids: CASSLGRKETQYF. CDR3 DNA: TGTGCCAGCAGTTTAGGCAGGAAAGAGACCCAGTACTTC. The entire variable domain, with the rest obtained from reference TRBV28 and TRBJ2-5, is as follows: DVKVTQSSRYLVKRTGEKVFLECVQDMDHENMFWYRQDPGLGLRLIYFSYDVKMKEKGDIPEGYSVSREKKERFSLILESASTNQTSMYLCASSLGRKETQYFGPGTRLLVL.

The chain couples TRBV18 to TRBJ2-7, with TRBD1 matching over 7 bases. V shed 0 bases, J shed 0 bases, and the junction held 5 bases outside the gene matches. From germline, CDR1 is KGHSH and CDR2 LQKENI. CDR3 length: 16 amino acids. In DNA, the CDR3 is TGTGCCAGCTCACCACCGACGGCAGGGGGCTCCTACGAGCAGTACTTC. Its protein product is CASSPPTAGGSYEQYF.

The J gene is TRBJ1-4, the V gene TRBV9; 7 nucleotides line up with TRBD1. Germline CDR1 SGDLS, CDR2 YYNGEE. This CDR3 contains 16 residues. Germline trimming cut 0 bases from V and 6 bases from J; bases unmatched to any gene: 8. CDR3 residues: CASSVAPGQGDEKLFF. The CDR3 coding sequence is TGTGCCAGCAGCGTAGCTCCCGGCCAGGGGGATGAAAAACTGTTTTTT.